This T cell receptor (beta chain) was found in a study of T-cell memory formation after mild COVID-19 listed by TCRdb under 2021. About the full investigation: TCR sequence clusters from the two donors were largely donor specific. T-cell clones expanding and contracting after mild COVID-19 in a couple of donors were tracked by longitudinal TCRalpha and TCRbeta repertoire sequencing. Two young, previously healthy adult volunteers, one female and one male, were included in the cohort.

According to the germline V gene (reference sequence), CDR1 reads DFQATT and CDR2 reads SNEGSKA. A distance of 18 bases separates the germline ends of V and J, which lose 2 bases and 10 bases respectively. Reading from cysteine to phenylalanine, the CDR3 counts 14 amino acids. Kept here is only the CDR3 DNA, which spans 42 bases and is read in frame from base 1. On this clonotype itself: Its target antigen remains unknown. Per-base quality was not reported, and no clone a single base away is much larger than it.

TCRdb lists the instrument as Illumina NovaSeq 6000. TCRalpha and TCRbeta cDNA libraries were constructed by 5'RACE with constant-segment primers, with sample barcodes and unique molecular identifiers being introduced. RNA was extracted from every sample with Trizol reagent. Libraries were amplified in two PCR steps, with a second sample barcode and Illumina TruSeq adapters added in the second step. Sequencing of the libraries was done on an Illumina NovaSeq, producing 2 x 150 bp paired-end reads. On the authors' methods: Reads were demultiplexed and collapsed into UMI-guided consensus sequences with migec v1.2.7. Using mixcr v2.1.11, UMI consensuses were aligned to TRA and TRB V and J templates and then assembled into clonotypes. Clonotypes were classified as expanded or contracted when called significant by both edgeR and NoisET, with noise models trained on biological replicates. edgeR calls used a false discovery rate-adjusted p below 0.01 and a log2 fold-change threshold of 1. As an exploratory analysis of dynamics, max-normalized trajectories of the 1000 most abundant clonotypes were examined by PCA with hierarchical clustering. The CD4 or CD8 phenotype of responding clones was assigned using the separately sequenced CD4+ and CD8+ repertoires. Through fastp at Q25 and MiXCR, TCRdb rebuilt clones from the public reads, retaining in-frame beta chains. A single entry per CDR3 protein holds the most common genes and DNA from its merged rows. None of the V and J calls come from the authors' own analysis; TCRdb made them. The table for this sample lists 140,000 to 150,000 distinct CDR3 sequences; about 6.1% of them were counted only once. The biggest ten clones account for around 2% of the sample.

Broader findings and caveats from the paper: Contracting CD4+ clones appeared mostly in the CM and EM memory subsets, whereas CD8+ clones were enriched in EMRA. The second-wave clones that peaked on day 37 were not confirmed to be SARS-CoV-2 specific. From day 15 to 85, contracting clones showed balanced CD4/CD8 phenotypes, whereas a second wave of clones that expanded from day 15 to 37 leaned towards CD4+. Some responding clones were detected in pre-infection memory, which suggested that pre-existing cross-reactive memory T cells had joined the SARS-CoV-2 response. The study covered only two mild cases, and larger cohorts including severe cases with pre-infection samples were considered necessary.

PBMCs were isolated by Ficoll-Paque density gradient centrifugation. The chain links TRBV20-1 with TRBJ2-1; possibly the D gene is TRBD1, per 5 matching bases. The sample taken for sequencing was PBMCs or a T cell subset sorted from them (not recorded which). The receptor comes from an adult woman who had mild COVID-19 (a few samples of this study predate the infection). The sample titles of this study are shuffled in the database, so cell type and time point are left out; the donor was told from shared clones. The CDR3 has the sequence CSARNRSYSYEQFF. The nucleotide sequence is TGCAGTGCTAGAAACAGGTCGTACTCCTACGAGCAGTTCTTC.